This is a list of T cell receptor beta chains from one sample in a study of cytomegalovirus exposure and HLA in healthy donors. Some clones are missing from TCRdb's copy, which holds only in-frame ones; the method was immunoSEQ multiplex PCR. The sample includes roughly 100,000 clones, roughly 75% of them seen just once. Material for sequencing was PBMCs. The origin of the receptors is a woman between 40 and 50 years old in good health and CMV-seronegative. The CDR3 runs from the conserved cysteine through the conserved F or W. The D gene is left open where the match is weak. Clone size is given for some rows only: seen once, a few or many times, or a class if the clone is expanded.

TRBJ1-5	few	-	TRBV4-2	CASSQDRVSNQPQHF	TGTGCCAGCAGCCAAGACAGGGTTAGCAATCAGCCCCAGCATTTT
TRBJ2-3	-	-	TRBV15	CATSRDAEALLDTQYF	TGTGCCACCAGCAGAGATGCTGAAGCTCTGTTGGATACGCAGTATTTT
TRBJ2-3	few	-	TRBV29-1	CSTPHRSSWTDTQYF	TGCAGCACTCCCCACCGGAGTTCATGGACAGATACGCAGTATTTT
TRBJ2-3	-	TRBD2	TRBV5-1	CASSPVLAGGTHPSTDTQYF	TGCGCCAGCAGCCCGGTACTAGCGGGAGGGACCCATCCTAGCACAGATACGCAGTATTTT
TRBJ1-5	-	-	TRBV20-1	CSAVNQPQHF	TGCAGTGCTGTAAATCAGCCCCAGCATTTT
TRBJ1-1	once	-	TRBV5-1	CASSLEHGYTEAFF	TGCGCCAGCAGCTTGGAACACGGGTACACTGAAGCTTTCTTT
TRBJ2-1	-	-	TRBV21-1	CAIGLAGTYSYNEQFF	TGTGCCATCGGACTAGCGGGAACTTACTCCTACAATGAGCAGTTCTTC
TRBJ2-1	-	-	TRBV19	CASDNPHLKNEQFF	TGTGCCAGCGATAACCCCCACTTGAAGAATGAGCAGTTCTTC
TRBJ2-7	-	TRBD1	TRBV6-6	CASSGPDRDYEQYF	TGTGCCAGCAGTGGACCGGACAGGGACTACGAGCAGTACTTC
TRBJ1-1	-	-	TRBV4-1	CASSQDFGLNTEAFF	TGCGCCAGCAGCCAAGATTTTGGCCTGAACACTGAAGCTTTCTTT
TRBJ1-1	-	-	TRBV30	CAWSVRDEAFF	TGTGCCTGGAGTGTACGGGATGAAGCTTTCTTT
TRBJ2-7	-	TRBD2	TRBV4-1	CASSQVSAGGNYEQYF	TGCGCCAGCAGCCAAGTCTCGGCGGGAGGCAACTACGAGCAGTACTTC
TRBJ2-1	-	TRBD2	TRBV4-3	CASSQDGIAGPSYNEQFF	TGCGCCAGCAGCCAAGATGGTATAGCGGGACCGTCCTACAATGAGCAGTTCTTC
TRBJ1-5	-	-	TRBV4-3	CASSQDPNSNQPQHF	TGCGCCAGCAGCCAAGATCCTAACTCCAATCAGCCCCAGCATTTT